Shown below are 23 T cell receptor beta chains from a single sample sequenced in a study of cytomegalovirus exposure and HLA in healthy donors. Method: immunoSEQ multiplex PCR; TCRdb's copy keeps in-frame clones and lacks some. The data contain some 45,000 clones, 92% of them singletons. The specimen sequenced was PBMCs. The source of these receptors is a man aged 18 to 29 in good health and CMV-seronegative.

The rearrangement links TRBV19 to TRBJ2-2; TRBD2 aligns across 13 bases. Germline CDR1 is LNHDA and CDR2 is SQIVND (reference sequence). J was trimmed by 3 bases and V by 6 bases; bases with no gene match: 4. The CDR3 runs to 16 residues. The CDR3 DNA is TGTGCCAGTAGCCGGGGACTAGCGGGATACACCGGGGAGCTGTTTTTT. Residues: CASSRGLAGYTGELFF.

This clone was picked up one time. DNA for the CDR3: TGTGCCAGCAGCCCAGGGGGCACAGATACGCAGTATTTT. Translating gives CASSPGGTDTQYF. The J gene is TRBJ2-3, the V gene TRBV14; D is possibly TRBD1 (6 bases). CDR1 and CDR2 (germline): SGHDN, FVKESK. The CDR3 sequence is 13 residues long. Trimming took off 4 bases at V and 1 base at J, with 6 bases between the two ends.

The chain carries TRBV25-1 and TRBJ1-4, with D unresolved. The germline CDR1 and CDR2 sequences are MGHDK and SYGVNS. This CDR3 is built from 15 residues. The germline V and J ends were trimmed by 3 bases and 0 bases, with 8 bases remaining between them. The CDR3 DNA follows: TGTGCCAGCAGTGATTACAGAACAACTAATGAAAAACTGTTTTTT. It codes for CASSDYRTTNEKLFF.

Here the CDR3 DNA reads TGTGCCGTGCGGGACTTCTTATATGGCTACACCTTC. This sequence encodes CAVRDFLYGYTF. The chain carries TRBV10-3 and TRBJ1-2; tentatively, D is TRBD1 (5 bases). V shed 11 bases and J shed 5 bases, with 15 bases lying between them. The CDR3 extends over 12 amino acids. Germline assignment: CDR1 ENHRY and CDR2 SYGVKD.

The CDR3 DNA reads TGCGCCAGCAGAACAGGGGGACGAGACACCGGGGAGCTGTTTTTT. Translation: CASRTGGRDTGELFF. The chain joins TRBV5-1 to TRBJ2-2; 8 nucleotides align to TRBD1. Germline V lookup: CDR1 SGHRS, CDR2 YFSETQ. The CDR3 covers 15 residues. Trimming took 5 bases from V and 3 from J; bases not matched to a gene: 6.

The chain links TRBV11-2 to TRBJ2-3; 7 positions match TRBD2. The CDR3 runs 14 residues. Trimming cost V 5 bases and J 2 bases; bases outside gene matches: 4. Germline loops: CDR1 SGHAT, CDR2 FQNNGV. CDR3 sequence: CASSRTSVTDTQYF. The CDR3 DNA is TGTGCCAGCAGCCGTACTAGCGTCACAGATACGCAGTATTTT. The full variable domain, rest sourced from reference TRBV11-2 and TRBJ2-3, is EAGVAQSPRYKIIEKRQSVAFWCNPISGHATLYWYQQILGQGPKLLIQFQNNGVVDDSQLPKDRFSAERLKGVDSTLKIQPAKLEDSAVYLCASSRTSVTDTQYFGPGTRLTVL.

The chain recombines TRBV6-6 with TRBJ2-7; 10 bases fit TRBD2. V gave up 6 bases and J gave up 0 bases; unmatched junction bases: 5. Germline CDR1 MNHNY, CDR2 SVGAGI (reference sequence). CDR3 size: 15 residues. The CDR3 coding sequence is TGTGCCAGCAGGGGTAGGACTAGCGGCTCCTACGAGCAGTACTTC. Translated, it gives CASRGRTSGSYEQYF.

The chain combines TRBV29-1 with TRBJ2-5, with D possibly being TRBD2 (7 bases). Trimming removed 4 bases at V and 0 bases at J, with 15 bases between. The CDR3 length is 15 residues. Germline CDR1 and CDR2: SQVTM and ANQGSEA. This CDR3 is CSVGKGGGYQETQYF. In nucleotides, the CDR3 is TGCAGCGTTGGGAAGGGAGGGGGTTACCAAGAGACCCAGTACTTC.

The chain employs TRBV4-2 and TRBJ1-4; no clear D gene. The germline V and J ends were trimmed by 1 base and 7 bases, with 13 bases remaining between them. Germline lookup yields CDR1 LGHNA and CDR2 YNFKEQ. The CDR3 extends over 15 amino acids. The CDR3 coding sequence is TGTGCCAGCAGCCAAGGAGATGCGATCGGTGAAAAACTGTTTTTT. Protein product: CASSQGDAIGEKLFF.

V and J are TRBV7-2 and TRBJ2-2; no firm D call. Trimming pared 5 bases from V and 4 bases from J, leaving 11 bases between. The CDR3 extends over 14 amino acids. CDR1 and CDR2 from the germline V gene are SGHTA and FQGNSA. CDR3 region: CASSPKSPTGELFF. In DNA, the CDR3 is TGTGCCAGCAGCCCTAAGAGCCCCACCGGGGAGCTGTTTTTT. The whole variable domain, filled in from reference TRBV7-2 and TRBJ2-2, reads GAGVSQSPSNKVTEKGKDVELRCDPISGHTALYWYRQSLGQGLEFLIYFQGNSAPDKSGLPSDRFSAERTGGSVSTLTIQRTQQEDSAVYLCASSPKSPTGELFFGEGSRLTVL.

The chain links TRBV9 to TRBJ1-1, with D possibly matching TRBD1 (6 bases). From germline, CDR1 is SGDLS and CDR2 YYNGEE. The V and J ends lost 1 base and 6 bases respectively, with 13 bases between them. This CDR3 has 14 amino acids. The CDR3 is CASSVSAGGAEAFF. The CDR3 DNA is TGTGCCAGCAGCGTATCCGCGGGGGGCGCTGAAGCTTTCTTT.

This clone has a single count. This chain links TRBV9 with TRBJ2-1, with 7 bases fitting TRBD2. CDR1 is SGDLS, CDR2 YYNGEE, per germline. The trim removed 4 bases at V and 0 bases at J, leaving 7 bases unmatched. This CDR3 contains 16 residues. The CDR3 loop is CASSPSGDPSYNEQFF. The CDR3, as DNA: TGTGCCAGCAGCCCAAGCGGGGACCCCTCCTACAATGAGCAGTTCTTC.

This clone came up once. J is TRBJ2-3 and V is TRBV7-3; D call uncertain. V lost 5 bases to trimming and J lost 4 bases, with 13 bases between them. This CDR3 is 14 amino acids long. Germline V gene sequence: CDR1 SGHTA, CDR2 FQGTGA. In DNA form, the CDR3 reads TGTGCCAGCAGCCCACCGGGTTACCCAGATACGCAGTATTTT. The encoded protein is CASSPPGYPDTQYF.

This clone has more than one count but fewer than ten. The chain joins TRBV5-6 to TRBJ2-4; 7 bases line up with TRBD2. CDR1 is SGHDT, CDR2 YYEEEE, per germline. CDR3 length equals 15 residues. The junction had 4 bases not matched to a gene; V was cut back by 1 base and J by 3 bases. As DNA, the CDR3 is TGTGCCAGCAGCTTGCATCGGGGGGACAAAAACATTCAGTACTTC. Residues: CASSLHRGDKNIQYF. The variable domain in full, with the rest retrieved from reference TRBV5-6 and TRBJ2-4, is DAGVTQSPTHLIKTRGQQVTLRCSPKSGHDTVSWYQQALGQGPQFIFQYYEEEERQRGNFPDRFSGHQFPNYSSELNVNALLLGDSALYLCASSLHRGDKNIQYFGAGTRLSVL.

About this clone: Sequence at one end of the junction differs from germline and may be a read error. The sample has other DNA sequences that encode this CDR3 too. The chain has TRBV19 and TRBJ2-3, with D possibly TRBD2 on 5 matching bases. The germline V gene encodes CDR1 LNHDA and CDR2 SQIVND (reference sequence). There are 11 residues in the CDR3. The DNA for the CDR3 is TGCGCCAGTAGTTCTCAACTAGAGCAGTATTTT. Translated: CASSSQLEQYF.

This chain connects TRBV5-1 to TRBJ2-1, with 9 bases lining up with TRBD2. This CDR3 has 17 amino acids. CDR1 SGHRS and CDR2 YFSETQ come from the germline V gene. The V and J ends lost 4 bases and 0 bases, in that order; junction bases with no gene match: 8. In DNA, the CDR3 is TGCGCCAGCAGCCCCGGGGGGACTAGCCACTCCTACAATGAGCAGTTCTTC. It specifies CASSPGGTSHSYNEQFF.

V usage is TRBV19 and J usage is TRBJ2-3; a possible D gene is TRBD2 (6 bases). Per the germline V gene, CDR1 is LNHDA and CDR2 is SQIVND (reference sequence). V was pared by 7 bases and J by 5 bases, with 16 bases between. CDR3 length: 14 amino acids. The CDR3 coding sequence is TGTGCCAGTACAGGCGGGACCCCGGGAGATACGCAGTATTTT. Residues: CASTGGTPGDTQYF.

The V gene is TRBV7-6, the J gene TRBJ2-2; D not resolved. The CDR3 is made up of 14 amino acids. Germline lookup yields CDR1 SGHVS and CDR2 FNYEAQ. Trimming cost V 7 bases and J 7 bases, with 16 bases left between them. The CDR3 sequence is CASTVGPTYGELFF. DNA of the CDR3: TGTGCCAGCACCGTCGGCCCGACATACGGGGAGCTGTTTTTT.

CDR3 loop: CASSLFGVAGVQETQYF. The DNA for the CDR3 is TGTGCCAGCAGCTTATTTGGGGTAGCGGGGGTCCAAGAGACCCAGTACTTC. This chain joins TRBV7-9 and TRBJ2-5; 9 bases are a match to TRBD2. The CDR3 contains 17 residues. J gave up 1 base and V 2 bases, and 8 bases lay outside the gene matches. The germline V gene encodes CDR1 SEHNR and CDR2 FQNEAQ (reference sequence). The variable domain in full, with the rest retrieved from reference TRBV7-9 and TRBJ2-5, is DTGVSQNPRHKITKRGQNVTFRCDPISEHNRLYWYRQTLGQGPEFLTYFQNEAQLEKSRLLSDRFSAERPKGSFSTLEIQRTEQGDSAMYLCASSLFGVAGVQETQYFGPGTRLLVL.

This chain connects TRBV9 to TRBJ2-1; 9 bases are shared with TRBD2. The CDR3 is made up of 15 amino acids. V shed 3 bases and J 7 bases; nucleotides not matched to a gene: 8. Germline CDR1 is SGDLS and CDR2 is YYNGEE. The CDR3 loop is CASSARGAGGNEQFF. The CDR3 nucleotides read TGTGCCAGCAGCGCCAGGGGAGCGGGGGGAAATGAGCAGTTCTTC. Based on the CDR3 plus reference TRBV9 and TRBJ2-1, the full variable domain is DSGVTQTPKHLITATGQRVTLRCSPRSGDLSVYWYQQSLDQGLQFLIQYYNGEERAKGNILERFSAQQFPDLHSELNLSSLELGDSALYFCASSARGAGGNEQFFGPGTRLTVL.

This sequence joins TRBV2 and TRBJ1-6; 7 bases agree with TRBD1. CDR1 SNHLY and CDR2 FYNNEI come from the germline V gene. CDR3 length: 16 residues. Trimming at V came to 6 bases and at J to 6 bases, leaving 11 bases not matched to a gene. CDR3 residues: CASRPPRTGPNSPLHF. CDR3 in DNA: TGTGCCAGCAGGCCCCCCCGGACAGGTCCTAATTCACCCCTCCACTTT.

The rearrangement uses TRBV5-6 and TRBJ2-2, with D perhaps matching TRBD2 (6 bases). V lost 2 bases and J lost 5, with 13 bases in between. This CDR3 region has 15 residues. The germline V gene has CDR1 SGHDT and CDR2 YYEEEE. The CDR3 DNA follows: TGTGCCAGCAGCTTCCGGGGGAGGAGTACCGGGGAGCTGTTTTTT. It specifies CASSFRGRSTGELFF.

The gene calls are TRBV11-2 and TRBJ2-7; no definite D call. CDR1 and CDR2 from the germline V gene are SGHAT and FQNNGV. Trimming took 5 bases from V and 4 from J, leaving 12 bases between them. CDR3 size: 13 residues. The CDR3 nucleotides read TGTGCCAGCAGCGGAGTGGCACCTTACGAGCAGTACTTC. Residues: CASSGVAPYEQYF.